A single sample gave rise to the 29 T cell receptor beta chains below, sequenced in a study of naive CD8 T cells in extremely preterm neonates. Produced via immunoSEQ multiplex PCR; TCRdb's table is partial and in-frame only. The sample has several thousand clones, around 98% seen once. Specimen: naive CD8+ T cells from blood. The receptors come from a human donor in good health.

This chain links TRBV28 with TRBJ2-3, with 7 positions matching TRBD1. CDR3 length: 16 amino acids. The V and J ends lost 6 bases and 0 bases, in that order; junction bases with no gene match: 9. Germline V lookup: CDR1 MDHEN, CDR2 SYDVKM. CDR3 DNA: TGTGCCAGCAGCTCTGGGACAGACATTAGCACAGATACGCAGTATTTT. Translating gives CASSSGTDISTDTQYF.

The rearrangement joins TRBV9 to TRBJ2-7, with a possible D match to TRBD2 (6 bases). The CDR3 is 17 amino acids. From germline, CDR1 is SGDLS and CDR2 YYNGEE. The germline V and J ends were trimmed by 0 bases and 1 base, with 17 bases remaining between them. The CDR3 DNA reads TGTGCCAGCAGCGTAGCGAGCGGGCCAACACCGTCCTACGAGCAGTACTTC. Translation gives CASSVASGPTPSYEQYF.

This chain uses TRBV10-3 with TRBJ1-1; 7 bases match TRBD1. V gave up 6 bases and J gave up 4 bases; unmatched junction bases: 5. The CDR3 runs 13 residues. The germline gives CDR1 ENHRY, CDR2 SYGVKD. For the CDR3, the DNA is TGTGCCATCAGCCAAGGGACAGCCACTGAAGCTTTCTTT. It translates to CAISQGTATEAFF.

The CDR3, as DNA: TGTGCCAGCAGCGTAGGGGCGGGGGGGAACACCGGGGAGCTGTTTTTT. This codes for CASSVGAGGNTGELFF. V gene TRBV9 combines with J gene TRBJ2-2; TRBD2 aligns across 8 bases. Germline V gene sequence: CDR1 SGDLS, CDR2 YYNGEE. The length of the CDR3 is 16 residues. The trim removed 0 bases at V and 1 base at J, leaving 2 bases unmatched.

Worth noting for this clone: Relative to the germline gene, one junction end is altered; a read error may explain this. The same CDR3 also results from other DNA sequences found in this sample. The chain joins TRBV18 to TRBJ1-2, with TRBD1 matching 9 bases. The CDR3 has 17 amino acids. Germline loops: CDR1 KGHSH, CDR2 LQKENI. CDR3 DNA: TGTGCTAGCTCACCACTCCACAGTAGACAGGGGGTGGATGGCTACACCTTC. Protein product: CASSPLHSRQGVDGYTF.

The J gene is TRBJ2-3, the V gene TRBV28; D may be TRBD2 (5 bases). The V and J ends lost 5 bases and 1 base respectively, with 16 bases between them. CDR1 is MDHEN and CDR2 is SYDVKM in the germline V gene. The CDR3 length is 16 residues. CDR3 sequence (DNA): TGTGCCAGCAGTCGCCCCTCTAGCTCCGGCACAGATACGCAGTATTTT. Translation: CASSRPSSSGTDTQYF.

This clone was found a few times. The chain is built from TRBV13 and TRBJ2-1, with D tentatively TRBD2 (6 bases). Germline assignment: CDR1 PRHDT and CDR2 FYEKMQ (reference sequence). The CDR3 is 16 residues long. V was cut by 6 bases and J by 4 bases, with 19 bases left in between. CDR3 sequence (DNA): TGTGCCAGCAGGACCAGAGGAGGGTCGGGGTACAATGAGCAGTTCTTC. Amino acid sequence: CASRTRGGSGYNEQFF.

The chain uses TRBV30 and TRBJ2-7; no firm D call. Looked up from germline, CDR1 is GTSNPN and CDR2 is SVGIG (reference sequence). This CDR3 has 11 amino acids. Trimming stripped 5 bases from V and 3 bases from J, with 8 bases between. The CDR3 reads CAWDGLYEQYF. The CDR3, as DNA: TGTGCCTGGGATGGGCTCTACGAGCAGTACTTC.

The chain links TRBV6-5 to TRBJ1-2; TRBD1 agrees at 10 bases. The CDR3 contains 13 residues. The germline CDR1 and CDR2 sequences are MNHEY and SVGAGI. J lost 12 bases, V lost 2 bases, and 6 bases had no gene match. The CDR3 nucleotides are TGTGCCAGCAGTTACGCGGGACAGGGGTCGGACACCTTC. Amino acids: CASSYAGQGSDTF.

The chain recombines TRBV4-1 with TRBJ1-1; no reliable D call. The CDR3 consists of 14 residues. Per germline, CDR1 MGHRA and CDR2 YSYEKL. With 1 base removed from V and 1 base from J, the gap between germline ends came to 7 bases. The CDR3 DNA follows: TGCGCCAGCAGCCAAGTTCTCTCGAACACTGAAGCTTTCTTT. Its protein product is CASSQVLSNTEAFF.

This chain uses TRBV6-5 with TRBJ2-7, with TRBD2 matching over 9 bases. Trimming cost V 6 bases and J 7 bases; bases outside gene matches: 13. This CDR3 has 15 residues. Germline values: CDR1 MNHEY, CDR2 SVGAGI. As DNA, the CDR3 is TGTGCCAGCAGCACGGGGGCGGGGGGGCATAGGGAGCAGTACTTC. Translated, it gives CASSTGAGGHREQYF.

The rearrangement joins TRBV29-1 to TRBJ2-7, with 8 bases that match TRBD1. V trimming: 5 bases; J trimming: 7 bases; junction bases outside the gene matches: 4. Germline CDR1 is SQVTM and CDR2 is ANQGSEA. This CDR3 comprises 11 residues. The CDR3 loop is CSVWTGREQYF. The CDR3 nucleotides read TGCAGCGTTTGGACAGGGAGAGAGCAGTACTTC.

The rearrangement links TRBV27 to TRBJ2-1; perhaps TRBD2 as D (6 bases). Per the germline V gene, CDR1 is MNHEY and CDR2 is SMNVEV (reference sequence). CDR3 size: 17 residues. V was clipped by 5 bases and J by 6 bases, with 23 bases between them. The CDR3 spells CASSTAPGTRKGNEQFF. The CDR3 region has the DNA TGTGCCAGCAGTACAGCCCCCGGGACTCGAAAGGGCAATGAGCAGTTCTTC.

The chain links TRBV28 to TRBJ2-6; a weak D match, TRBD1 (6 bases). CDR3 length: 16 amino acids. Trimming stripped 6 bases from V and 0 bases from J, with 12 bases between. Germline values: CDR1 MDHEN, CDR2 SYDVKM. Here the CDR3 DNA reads TGTGCCAGCAGGTATACAGGGAGCTCTGGGGCCAACGTCCTGACTTTC. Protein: CASRYTGSSGANVLTF.

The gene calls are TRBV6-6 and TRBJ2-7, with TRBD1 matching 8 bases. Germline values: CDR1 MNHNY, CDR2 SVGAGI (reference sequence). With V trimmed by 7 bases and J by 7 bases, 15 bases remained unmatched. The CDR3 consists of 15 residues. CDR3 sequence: CASILKTGVLWEQYF. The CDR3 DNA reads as TGTGCCAGCATCCTAAAGACAGGGGTACTATGGGAGCAGTACTTC.

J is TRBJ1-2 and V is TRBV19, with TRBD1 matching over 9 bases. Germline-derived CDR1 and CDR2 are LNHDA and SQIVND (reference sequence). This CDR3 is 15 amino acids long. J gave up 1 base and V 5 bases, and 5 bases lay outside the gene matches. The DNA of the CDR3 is TGTGCCAGTAGTCTATACAGGGGGCATAACTATGGCTACACCTTC. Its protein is CASSLYRGHNYGYTF.

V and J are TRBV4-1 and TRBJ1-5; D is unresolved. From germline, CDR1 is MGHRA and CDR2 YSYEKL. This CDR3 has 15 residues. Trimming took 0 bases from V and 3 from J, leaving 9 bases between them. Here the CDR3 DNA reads TGCGCCAGCAGCCAAGAAGTTGACAACAATCAGCCCCAGCATTTT. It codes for CASSQEVDNNQPQHF.

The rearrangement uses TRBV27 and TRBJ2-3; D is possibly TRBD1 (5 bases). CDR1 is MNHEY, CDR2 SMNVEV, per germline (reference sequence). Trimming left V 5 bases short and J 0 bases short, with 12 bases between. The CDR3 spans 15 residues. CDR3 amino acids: CASSLDRPSTDTQYF. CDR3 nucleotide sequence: TGTGCCAGCAGTCTCGACAGACCTAGCACAGATACGCAGTATTTT.

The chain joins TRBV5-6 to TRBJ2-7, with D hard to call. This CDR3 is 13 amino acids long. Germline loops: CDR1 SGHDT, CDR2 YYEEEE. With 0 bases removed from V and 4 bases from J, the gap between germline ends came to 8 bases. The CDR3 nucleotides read TGTGCCAGCAGCTTGGCGTCCGGGTACGAGCAGTACTTC. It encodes CASSLASGYEQYF.

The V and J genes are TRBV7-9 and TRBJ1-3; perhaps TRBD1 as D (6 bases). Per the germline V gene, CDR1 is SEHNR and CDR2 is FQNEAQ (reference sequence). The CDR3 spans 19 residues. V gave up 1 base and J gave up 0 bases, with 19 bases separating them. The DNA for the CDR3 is TGTGCCAGCAGCTTAGACGGGTGGGGACACTGGAGCTCTGGAAACACCATATATTTT. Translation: CASSLDGWGHWSSGNTIYF.

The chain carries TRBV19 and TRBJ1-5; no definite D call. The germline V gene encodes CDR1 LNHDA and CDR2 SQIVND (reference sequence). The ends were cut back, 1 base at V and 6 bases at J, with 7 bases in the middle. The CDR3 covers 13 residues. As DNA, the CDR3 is TGTGCCAGTAGTATAGGAGGAGTTCAGCCCCAGCATTTT. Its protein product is CASSIGGVQPQHF.

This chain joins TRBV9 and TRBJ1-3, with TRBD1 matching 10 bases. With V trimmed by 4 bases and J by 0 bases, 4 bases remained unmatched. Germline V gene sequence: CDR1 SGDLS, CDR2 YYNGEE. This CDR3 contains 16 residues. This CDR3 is CASSPWDRGSGNTIYF. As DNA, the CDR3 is TGTGCCAGCAGCCCATGGGACAGGGGCTCTGGAAACACCATATATTTT.

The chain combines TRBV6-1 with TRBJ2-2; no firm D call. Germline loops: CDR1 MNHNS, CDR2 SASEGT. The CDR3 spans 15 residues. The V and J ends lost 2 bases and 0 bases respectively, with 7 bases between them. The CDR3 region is CASSETLANTGELFF. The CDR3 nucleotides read TGTGCCAGCAGTGAAACTCTCGCGAACACCGGGGAGCTGTTTTTT.

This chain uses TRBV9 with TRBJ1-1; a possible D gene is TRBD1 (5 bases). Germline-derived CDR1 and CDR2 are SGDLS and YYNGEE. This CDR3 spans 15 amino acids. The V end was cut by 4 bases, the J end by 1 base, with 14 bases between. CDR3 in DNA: TGTGCCAGCAGCCCACAGGAGGGGTCGAACACTGAAGCTTTCTTT. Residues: CASSPQEGSNTEAFF.

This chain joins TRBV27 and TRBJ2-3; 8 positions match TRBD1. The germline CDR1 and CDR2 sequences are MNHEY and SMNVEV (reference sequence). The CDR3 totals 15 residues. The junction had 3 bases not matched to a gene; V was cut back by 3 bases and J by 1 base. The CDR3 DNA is TGTGCCAGCAGTTTCGGACAGGGAGGCACAGATACGCAGTATTTT. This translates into CASSFGQGGTDTQYF.

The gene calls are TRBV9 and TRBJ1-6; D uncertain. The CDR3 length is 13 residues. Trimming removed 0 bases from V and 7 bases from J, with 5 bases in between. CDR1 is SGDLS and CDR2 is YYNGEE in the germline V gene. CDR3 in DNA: TGTGCCAGCAGCGTAGGTCCGAATTCACCCCTCCACTTT. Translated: CASSVGPNSPLHF.

Here the CDR3 reads CASSFPGAYEQYF. In DNA, the CDR3 is TGCGCCAGCAGCTTCCCGGGGGCCTACGAGCAGTACTTC. The genes are TRBV5-1 and TRBJ2-7, with D maybe TRBD2 (6 bases). The germline CDR1 and CDR2 sequences are SGHRS and YFSETQ. This CDR3 spans 13 amino acids. V was pared by 2 bases and J by 2 bases, with 8 bases between.

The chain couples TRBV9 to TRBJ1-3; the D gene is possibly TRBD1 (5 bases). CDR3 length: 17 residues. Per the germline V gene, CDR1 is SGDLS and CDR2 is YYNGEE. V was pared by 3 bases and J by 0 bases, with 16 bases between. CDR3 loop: CASSAGGGQVSGNTIYF. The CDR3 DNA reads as TGTGCCAGCAGCGCCGGGGGAGGGCAAGTCTCTGGAAACACCATATATTTT.

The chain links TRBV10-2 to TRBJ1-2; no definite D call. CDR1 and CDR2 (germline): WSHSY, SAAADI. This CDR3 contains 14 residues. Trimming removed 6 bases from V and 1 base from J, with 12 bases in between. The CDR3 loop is CASSLRRDNYGYTF. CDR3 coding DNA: TGCGCCAGCAGCCTTAGACGGGATAACTATGGCTACACCTTC.